This T cell receptor beta chain was documented in a study of blood T cell repertoires in COVID-19 (dated by TCRdb to 2019 to 2021). Notes on the research overall: The collaborator samples originated in the United States, Italy and Spain and spanned the acute and convalescent phases of COVID-19. The prospective study material was composed of cDNA or gDNA derived from T cells, B-cell-depleted T cells, or PBMCs. The dataset comprised deeply sampled blood TCRbeta repertoires from subjects exposed to, actively infected with, or recovered from COVID-19. A freely available public database, intended as a resource for researchers studying the immune response to SARS-CoV-2, is where the repertoires were released. The samples were drawn from the first 160 participants of the ongoing ImmuneRACE study and from 1,200 or so subjects provided by 6 global collaborators. Sample metadata almost always included a de-identified subject ID, COVID-19 status, age in years and sex. HLA class I and class II types, where available, came from metadata supplied by the sample provider rather than from assay-based typing.

Participants in the prospective study were aged roughly 18 to 100 years, lived in 24 United States geographic areas, and enrolled through a virtual design. In the prospective study, participants were assigned to cohorts based on the clinical history participants reported in a screening survey and a study questionnaire. Recovered participants in ImmuneRACE Cohort 3 were defined by two consecutive negative NP/OP PCR tests, clearance by a healthcare professional, or resolution of symptoms. In the prospective study, mobile phlebotomists collected whole blood, serum and a nasopharyngeal or oropharyngeal swab from each participant. Participants in the prospective study had the option to provide additional blood draws and questionnaires over an approximately 2-month period. Prospective study blood samples were shipped either frozen or at room temperature before DNA extraction. Paper-wide results and their limitations: How much clinical and demographic metadata was included differed by source and by participant, and the metadata was provided uncurated.

From a lookup of the germline V gene, CDR1 and CDR2 are KGHSH and LQKENI. The CDR3 spans 16 residues, from the cysteine through the phenylalanine. Just the 48-base CDR3 DNA is kept, in frame starting at base 1. The germline ends are 15 bases apart after V is trimmed by 2 bases and J by 4 bases. TCRbeta CDR3 regions were amplified from genomic DNA by means of the immunoSEQ Assay, a bias-controlled multiplex PCR. The study's processing was this. The number of nucleated cells in each sample was estimated by amplification of reference gene primers within the assay. To quantify the absolute abundance of each unique TCRbeta CDR3 rearrangement, sequence reads were collapsed and filtered. For each sample, productive Simpson clonality was calculated by taking the square root of Simpson's diversity index across productive rearrangements. TCRdb stores this immuneACCESS table with in-frame sequences only. Part of the clones is absent; in the studies checked, under half of the shortfall reflects unresolved V genes, and no reason is known for the rest. Clone size and the V and J calls come from that table; the DNA yielded D and trimming. This sample lists under 250,000 clones; around 84% were detected once. About 1.6% of the sample is in the top ten clones.

As concerns this clone: There is no known antigen for this receptor. Per-nucleotide qualities are absent, and no much larger clonotype sits a single base away.

The sample consisted of PBMCs or T cells enriched from blood (not recorded which). This receptor was obtained from a man aged 35-49 years who had recovered from COVID-19. Here the chain combines TRBV18 and TRBJ1-3, with the D gene too uncertain to name. The nucleotides are TGTGCCAGCTCACCAAAGTTCGGGGAACCCGGAAACACCATATATTTT. Translation gives CASSPKFGEPGNTIYF. Full variable domain (CDR3 extended with the reference TRBV18 and TRBJ1-3 proteins): NAGVMQNPRHLVRRRGQEARLRCSPMKGHSHVYWYRQLPEEGLKFMVYLQKENIIDESGMPKERFSAEFPKEGPSILRIQQVVRGDSAAYFCASSPKFGEPGNTIYFGEGSWLTVV.